This T cell receptor (beta chain) was profiled in a study of T-cell memory formation after mild COVID-19. The study, taken as a whole, reports: Clones that contracted from day 15 to 85 had balanced CD4/CD8; later expanders were CD4+ biased.

In TCRdb, the 5' RACE reads were re-called with MiXCR into one record per CDR3 protein. Seen here are around 340,000 distinct CDR3 sequences, over 10% observed once, and the top ten hold 20% to 25%. The germline V and J ends were trimmed by 5 bases and 4 bases, with 17 bases remaining between them. CDR1 SGHTA and CDR2 FQGNSA come from the germline V gene. The CDR3 spans 15 residues. This clonotype was counted at least ten times. The antigen remains undetermined. The TCR originated in a man in his late teens or twenties who had mild COVID-19 (a few samples of this study predate the infection). Cell type and time point are not known. The rearrangement uses TRBV7-2 and TRBJ2-5; D tentatively fits TRBD1 or TRBD2 (5 bases each). The specimen was PBMCs or a T cell subset sorted from them (not recorded which). In nucleotides, the CDR3 is TGTGCCAGCAGCCCCGCGAGGGGCTCGGGAGAGACCCAGTACTTC. Translation: CASSPARGSGETQYF.